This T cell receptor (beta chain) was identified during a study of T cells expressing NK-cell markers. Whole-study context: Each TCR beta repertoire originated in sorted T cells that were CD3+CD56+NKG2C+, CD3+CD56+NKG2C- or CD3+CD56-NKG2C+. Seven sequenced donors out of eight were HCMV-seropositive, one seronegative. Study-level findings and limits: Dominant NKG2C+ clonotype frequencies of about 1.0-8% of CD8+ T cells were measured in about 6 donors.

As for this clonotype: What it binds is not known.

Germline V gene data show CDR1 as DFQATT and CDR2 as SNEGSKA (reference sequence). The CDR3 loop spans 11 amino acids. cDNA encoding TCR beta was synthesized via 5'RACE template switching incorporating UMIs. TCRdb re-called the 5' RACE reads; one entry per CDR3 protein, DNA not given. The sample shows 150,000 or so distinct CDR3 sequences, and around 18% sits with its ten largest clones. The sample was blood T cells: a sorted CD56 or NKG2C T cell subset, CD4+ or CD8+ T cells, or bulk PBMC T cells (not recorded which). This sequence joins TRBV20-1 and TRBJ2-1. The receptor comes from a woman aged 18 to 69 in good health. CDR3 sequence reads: CSASRRDWQFF.